A single sample gave rise to the 14 T cell receptor beta chains below, sequenced in a study of cytomegalovirus exposure and HLA in healthy donors. With 60 Vbeta and 13 Jbeta primers, the PCR was carried out. Here immunoSEQ multiplex PCR was the method, and the copy in TCRdb shows in-frame clones only, minus some. The sample consists of some 80,000 clones, approximately 62% of them appearing once. Sequenced: PBMCs. Receptor source: a male donor in good health and CMV-seropositive.

The chain uses TRBV7-9 and TRBJ2-7; 7 bases are a match to TRBD2. Germline V gene lookup returns CDR1 SEHNR and CDR2 FQNEAQ (reference sequence). The V segment lost 5 bases and the J segment 5 bases; nucleotides outside the gene matches: 12. CDR3 size: 15 residues. The CDR3 DNA reads TGTGCCAGCAGCCCTAATTTGGGGGGGTCCGACGAGCAGTACTTC. It codes for CASSPNLGGSDEQYF.

This clone was seen a handful of times. The chain recombines TRBV28 with TRBJ2-3; 8 positions match TRBD1. Germline V gene data show CDR1 as MDHEN and CDR2 as SYDVKM. Unmatched junction bases numbered 9, after V lost 8 bases and J lost 2 bases. This CDR3 comprises 15 residues. CDR3 region: CASGDRGKVTDTQYF. CDR3 in DNA: TGTGCCAGCGGAGACAGGGGAAAGGTCACAGATACGCAGTATTTT.

V gene TRBV7-6 combines with J gene TRBJ2-5; D remains ambiguous. Deletions cut 1 base from V and 4 bases from J, with 16 bases between. The CDR3 spans 16 residues. Germline assignment: CDR1 SGHVS and CDR2 FNYEAQ. CDR3 residues: CASSLEVLLRGETQYF. CDR3 DNA: TGTGCCAGCAGCTTAGAGGTGCTCCTACGAGGAGAGACCCAGTACTTC.

The gene calls are TRBV5-6 and TRBJ1-5; D uncertain. CDR1 SGHDT and CDR2 YYEEEE come from the germline V gene. The V gene lost 0 bases and the J gene lost 2 bases, with 6 bases spanning the gap. The CDR3 extends over 14 amino acids. CDR3 amino acids: CASSLAGGNQPQHF. For the CDR3, the DNA is TGTGCCAGCAGCTTGGCCGGGGGCAATCAGCCCCAGCATTTT.

Regarding this clone: Different DNA sequences within this sample yield the same CDR3. The genes are TRBV5-1 and TRBJ2-7, with 9 bases lining up with TRBD1. With V trimmed by 0 bases and J by 2 bases, 0 bases remained unmatched. The CDR3 spans 14 residues. CDR1 and CDR2 from the germline V gene are SGHRS and YFSETQ. The CDR3 spells CASSLGTGAYEQYF. CDR3 bases: TGCGCCAGCAGCTTGGGGACAGGGGCCTACGAGCAGTACTTC.

This chain joins TRBV4-1 and TRBJ2-1, with D perhaps TRBD2 (5 bases). Germline V gives CDR1 MGHRA, CDR2 YSYEKL. V was trimmed by 4 bases and J by 1 base, leaving 17 bases between them. This CDR3 comprises 17 residues. The CDR3 spells CASSPSVGSGSYNEQFF. In DNA form, the CDR3 reads TGCGCCAGCAGCCCCAGCGTTGGGTCGGGATCCTACAATGAGCAGTTCTTC.

The chain employs TRBV6-5 and TRBJ2-1; 8 bases are a match to TRBD1. CDR1 and CDR2 (germline): MNHEY, SVGAGI. This CDR3 spans 15 amino acids. The ends lost 2 bases at V and 8 bases at J; junction bases unmatched: 8. The CDR3 spells CASSYMPGGDHEQFF. The CDR3 region has the DNA TGTGCCAGCAGTTACATGCCAGGGGGCGACCATGAGCAGTTCTTC.

The chain joins TRBV7-3 to TRBJ2-1; 7 bases line up with TRBD1. Germline V gene lookup returns CDR1 SGHTA and CDR2 FQGTGA. The CDR3 spans 16 residues. V shed 4 bases, J shed 5 bases, and the junction held 11 bases outside the gene matches. CDR3 residues: CASSSFPGTVNNEQFF. CDR3 bases: TGTGCCAGCAGCTCCTTTCCCGGGACAGTAAACAATGAGCAGTTCTTC. The complete variable domain, with remaining parts taken from reference TRBV7-3 and TRBJ2-1, reads GAGVSQTPSNKVTEKGKYVELRCDPISGHTALYWYRQSLGQGPEFLIYFQGTGAADDSGLPNDRFFAVRPEGSVSTLKIQRTERGDSAVYLCASSSFPGTVNNEQFFGPGTRLTVL.

V usage is TRBV19 and J usage is TRBJ2-3; no reliable D call. The CDR3 is 16 residues long. V was cut by 3 bases and J by 0 bases, with 13 bases left in between. The germline CDR1 and CDR2 sequences are LNHDA and SQIVND (reference sequence). The CDR3 reads CASSIWQSSSTDTQYF. Written as DNA, the CDR3 is TGTGCCAGTAGTATTTGGCAGTCGTCTAGCACAGATACGCAGTATTTT.

In this sample, this clone turned up once. J is TRBJ2-7 and V is TRBV18; possibly TRBD1 for D (6 bases). This CDR3 contains 14 residues. Germline assignment: CDR1 KGHSH and CDR2 LQKENI. With 1 base removed from V and 0 bases from J, the gap between germline ends came to 7 bases. CDR3 in DNA: TGTGCCAGCTCACCACAGGACAGCTCCTACGAGCAGTACTTC. It yields the protein CASSPQDSSYEQYF.

The V call is TRBV21-1, the J call TRBJ2-5; no DNA check was done on the table's D call, TRBD2. TRBV21-1 constitutes a pseudogene. The CDR3 length is 16 residues. CDR3 loop: CASSKGGSREGETQYF. The CDR3, as DNA: TGTGCCAGCAGCAAAGGGGGCTCGCGGGAGGGAGAGACCCAGTACTTC.

V usage is TRBV5-4 and J usage is TRBJ2-4; 8 bases are a match to TRBD2. V shed 2 bases and J 5 bases; nucleotides not matched to a gene: 12. CDR3 length equals 17 residues. Germline V gene data show CDR1 as SGHNT and CDR2 as YYREEE (reference sequence). The CDR3 DNA reads as TGTGCCAGCAGCTTTTTATCGACGGGGGGGCCTCAAAACATTCAGTACTTC. Amino acid sequence: CASSFLSTGGPQNIQYF.

The J gene is TRBJ1-1, the V gene TRBV13; 7 positions match TRBD1. Looked up from germline, CDR1 is PRHDT and CDR2 is FYEKMQ (reference sequence). V gave up 5 bases and J gave up 5 bases; unmatched junction bases: 5. The CDR3 loop spans 13 amino acids. CDR3 DNA sequence: TGTGCCAGCAGCCGGGACAGACTTACTGAAGCTTTCTTT. It specifies CASSRDRLTEAFF.

The chain links TRBV6-1 to TRBJ2-3; a possible D gene is TRBD1 (5 bases). The V end was cut by 6 bases, the J end by 0 bases, with 13 bases between. In germline, CDR1 is MNHNS, CDR2 SASEGT. The length of the CDR3 is 15 residues. CDR3 sequence: CASSRAGPSTDTQYF. In DNA, the CDR3 is TGTGCCAGCAGCAGAGCAGGGCCTAGCACAGATACGCAGTATTTT.